This TCR beta chain was profiled in a study of T cell responses to AZD1222 COVID-19 vaccine. Using immunoSEQ multiplex PCR, the repertoire was profiled, and TCRdb retains in-frame clones only, with some absent. The sample holds some 30,000 clones; approximately 93% are singletons and the top ten take 45% to 55%. Per germline, CDR1 SNHLY and CDR2 FYNNEI. The CDR3 contains 11 residues. V lost 5 bases and J 5 bases, leaving 6 bases between the germline ends. Regarding the study as a whole: Repertoires in all cases were sampled only once the peak T cell response had passed. Nearly half of spike-specific TCRs reportedly target unmutated variant regions. The sample set comprised mostly white British donors with more females, and clonal diversity was possibly underestimated.

A remark on this clone: Antigen: not known.

This sequence originates from an adult in good health. Source: peripheral blood, taken on day 0 of AZD1222 vaccination. V usage is TRBV2 and J usage is TRBJ1-2; D uncertain. CDR3 DNA: TGTGCCAGCAGTCAGGCGTATGGCTACACCTTC. Protein sequence: CASSQAYGYTF.